The 3 T cell receptor beta chains in this list originate from one sample, sequenced in a study of neurological immune-mediated disorders. Time point meaning: longitudinal time-point 3. MiXCR was run by TCRdb on the 5' RACE reads, yielding one entry per CDR3 protein. The repertoire holds fewer than 85,000 distinct CDR3 sequences, with around 4.7% as singletons. The sequencing sample was made of PBMCs. These receptors were taken from a woman aged 55-69 years with multiple sclerosis.

This clonotype was recorded a few times. J is TRBJ1-1 and V is TRBV7-2, with 10 bases aligning to TRBD1. CDR1 is SGHTA and CDR2 is FQGNSA in the germline V gene. The CDR3 loop spans 12 amino acids. Trimming took 5 bases from V and 11 from J; bases not matched to a gene: 5. CDR3 DNA: TGTGCCAGCAGCCCCCGACAGGGGGCGGCTTTCTTT. Protein sequence: CASSPRQGAAFF.

The sample holds many counts of this clonotype. The V gene is TRBV20-1, the J gene TRBJ1-2; D remains ambiguous. V lost 0 bases and J 4 bases, leaving 9 bases between the germline ends. The CDR3 has 13 residues. The V gene's germline CDR1 is DFQATT and CDR2 SNEGSKA (reference sequence). DNA for the CDR3: TGCAGTGCTAGAGATCCGGCAGTCTATGGCTACACCTTC. The encoded protein is CSARDPAVYGYTF.

As for this clonotype: A read error may be the cause here, since a much bigger clone is one base away. The chain couples TRBV7-6 to TRBJ2-7; D remains ambiguous. V lost 2 bases, J lost 3 bases, and 14 bases lay in between. This CDR3 contains 15 residues. The germline V gene encodes CDR1 SGHVS and CDR2 FNYEAQ. Here the CDR3 reads CASSLLRHPSYEQYF. The DNA of the CDR3 is TGTGCCAGCAGCTTACTCCGGCACCCAAGCTACGAGCAGTACTTC.